A single T cell receptor (beta chain) is shown here with its context. What antigen it recognizes has not been identified. Base qualities are not provided; no much larger clone lies one nucleotide away. Ficoll-Paque density gradient centrifugation was used to isolate PBMCs. This entry comes from a study of T-cell memory formation after mild COVID-19 (dated by TCRdb to the early 2020s). Some background on the complete study: Most TCR sequence clusters were specific to one of the two donors. In two donors, T-cell clones that expanded and contracted after mild COVID-19 were tracked by sequencing TCRalpha and TCRbeta repertoires over time. Two young, previously healthy adult volunteers made up the cohort, one male and one female. What the study reported, not specific to this receptor: The study included only two mild cases, and larger cohorts that include severe cases with pre-infection samples were judged to be necessary. Contracting CD4+ clones turned up mainly in the CM and EM memory subsets, whereas EMRA was where CD8+ clones were enriched. Some responding clones were detected in pre-infection memory, which suggested that pre-existing cross-reactive memory T cells had joined the SARS-CoV-2 response. From day 15 to 85, contracting clones showed balanced CD4/CD8 phenotypes, whereas a second wave of clones that expanded from day 15 to 37 leaned towards CD4+. Whether the second-wave clones peaking on day 37 were SARS-CoV-2 specific was not confirmed.

V and J are truncated by 5 bases and 9 bases respectively, leaving an intervening sequence of 15 bases. CDR1 and CDR2 (SGHVS, FNYEAQ) derive from the germline V gene. The CDR3 numbers 13 residues from cysteine through phenylalanine. Only the CDR3 region is kept as DNA, spanning 39 bases read in frame from base 1. Sequencing used an Illumina NovaSeq 6000. TCRalpha and TCRbeta cDNA libraries were built by 5'RACE with constant-segment primers, adding sample barcodes and unique molecular identifiers. Trizol reagent was used to extract RNA from every sample. Library amplification was performed in two PCR steps, and a second sample barcode and Illumina TruSeq adapters were introduced in the second step. Sequencing of the libraries was done on an Illumina NovaSeq, producing 2 x 150 bp paired-end reads. Concerning the study's data processing: The reads were demultiplexed and collapsed into UMI-guided consensus sequences using migec v1.2.7. Using mixcr v2.1.11, UMI consensuses were aligned to TRA and TRB V and J templates and then assembled into clonotypes. Expanded or contracted clonotypes were those called significant by both edgeR and NoisET, with noise models trained on biological replicates. edgeR calls used a false discovery rate-adjusted p below 0.01 and a log2 fold-change threshold of 1. As an exploratory analysis of dynamics, max-normalized trajectories of the 1000 most abundant clonotypes were examined with PCA combined with hierarchical clustering. Each responding clone was given a CD4 or CD8 phenotype based on the CD4+ and CD8+ repertoires, which had been sequenced separately. TCRdb cleaned the public reads at Q25 with fastp, built clones with MiXCR and kept in-frame beta chains. Here each entry gathers all rows of one CDR3 protein and keeps the most common genes and DNA. The V and J calls follow TCRdb's processing rather than the paper's. The table for this sample lists around 390,000 distinct CDR3 sequences; approximately 16% of them were counted only once. The ten largest clones take up about 22% of the sample.

The sample was PBMCs or a T cell subset sorted from them (not recorded which). The chain links TRBV7-6 with TRBJ2-3; the D gene is perhaps TRBD2, from 5 matching bases. The clonotype comes from a young man who had mild COVID-19 (a few samples of this study predate the infection). The sample titles of this study are shuffled in the database, so cell type and time point are left out; the donor was told from shared clones. The nucleotide sequence is TGTGCCAGCAGCCGAGGTGGGAGATCCACGCAGTATTTT. Translated, this is CASSRGGRSTQYF.